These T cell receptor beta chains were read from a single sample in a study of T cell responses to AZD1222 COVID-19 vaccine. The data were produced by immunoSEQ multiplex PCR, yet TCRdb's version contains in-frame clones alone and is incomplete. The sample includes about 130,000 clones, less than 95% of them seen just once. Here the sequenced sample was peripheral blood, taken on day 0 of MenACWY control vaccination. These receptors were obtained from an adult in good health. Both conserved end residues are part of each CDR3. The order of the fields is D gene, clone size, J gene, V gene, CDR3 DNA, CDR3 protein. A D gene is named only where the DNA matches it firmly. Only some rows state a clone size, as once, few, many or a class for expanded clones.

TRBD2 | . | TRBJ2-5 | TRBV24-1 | TGTGCCACCAGTGGTCTACTAGCGGGGGGACAAGAGACCCAGTACTTC | CATSGLLAGGQETQYF
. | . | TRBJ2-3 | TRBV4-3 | TGCGCCAGCAGCCAAGATCTCTGGGATATAAGCACAGATACGCAGTATTTT | CASSQDLWDISTDTQYF
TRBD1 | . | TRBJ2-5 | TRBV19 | TGTGCCAGTAGGAACAGGGGGCGGGAAGAGACCCAGTACTTC | CASRNRGREETQYF
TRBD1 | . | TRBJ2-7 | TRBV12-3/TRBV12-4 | TGTGCCAGCAGTCGACAGGGGATCAACGAGCAGTACTTC | CASSRQGINEQYF
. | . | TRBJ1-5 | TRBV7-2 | TGTGCCAGCAGGTTAACAGGTTCTAGCAATCAGCCCCAGCATTTT | CASRLTGSSNQPQHF
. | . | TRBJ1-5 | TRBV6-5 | TGTGCCAGCAGTTTGAACAGGCCTTCTAGCAATCAGCCCCAGCATTTT | CASSLNRPSSNQPQHF
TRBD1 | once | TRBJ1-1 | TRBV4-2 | TGTGCCAGCAGCCCTAGAATTACAGGGGCCGGTACTGAAGCTTTCTTT | CASSPRITGAGTEAFF
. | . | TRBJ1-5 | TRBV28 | TGTGCCAGCAGTTTCCATGTGGGGGCTCAGCCCCAGCATTTT | CASSFHVGAQPQHF
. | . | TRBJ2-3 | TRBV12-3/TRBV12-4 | TGTGCCAGCAGTCCGGGGGACAAAGATACGCAGTATTTT | CASSPGDKDTQYF
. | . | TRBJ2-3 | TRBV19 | TGTGCCAGTAGTATGAGAATGGATACGCAGTATTTT | CASSMRMDTQYF
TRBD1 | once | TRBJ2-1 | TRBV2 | TGTGCCAGCGACAGGGCCTCCTACAATGAGCAGTTCTTC | CASDRASYNEQFF
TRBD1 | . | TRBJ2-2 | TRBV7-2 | TGTGCCAGCAGCTCGGGACAGTACACCGGGGAGCTGTTTTTT | CASSSGQYTGELFF
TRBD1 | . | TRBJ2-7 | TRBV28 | TGTGCCAGCAGCCTAGTCGGACAGGGATACTACGAGCAGTACTTC | CASSLVGQGYYEQYF
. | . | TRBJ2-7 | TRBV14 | TGTGCCAGCAGCCAAGGCCCCGAGCAGTACTTC | CASSQGPEQYF
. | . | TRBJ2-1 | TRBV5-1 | TGCGCCAGCAGCTTGGTCCCAACTGGGGGCAATGAGCAGTTCTTC | CASSLVPTGGNEQFF
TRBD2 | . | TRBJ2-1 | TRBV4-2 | TGTGCCAGCAGCCGGACCGGGACTAGCTACAATGAGCAGTTCTTC | CASSRTGTSYNEQFF
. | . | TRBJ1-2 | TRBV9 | TGTGCCAGCAGCCCTGGAGGGGTAAACTATGGCTACACCTTC | CASSPGGVNYGYTF
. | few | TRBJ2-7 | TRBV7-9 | TGTGCCAGCAGCTTTGGGTCCTACGAGCAGTACTTC | CASSFGSYEQYF
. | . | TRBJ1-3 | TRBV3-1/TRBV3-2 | TGTGCCAGCAGTCAACACCGGTGGGACCCTGGAAACACCATATATTTT | CASSQHRWDPGNTIYF
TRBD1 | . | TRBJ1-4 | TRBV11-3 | TGTGCCAGCAGCTTCCACGCCGGGACAGGGGGCACCCTTAATGAAAAACTGTTTTTT | CASSFHAGTGGTLNEKLFF
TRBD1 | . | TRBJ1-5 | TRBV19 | TGTGCCAGTAGTATCCTAAGGGGGCGCAATCAGCCCCAGCATTTT | CASSILRGRNQPQHF
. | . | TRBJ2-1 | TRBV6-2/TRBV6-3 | TGTGCCAGCAGTTACTCGATGCTACTCGATGAGCAGTTCTTC | CASSYSMLLDEQFF
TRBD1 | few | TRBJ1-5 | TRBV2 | TGTGCCAGCAGTGATAAATTTTTTCGTGAGGGGGCTGAGTATGGTAATCAGCCCCAGCATTTT | CASSDKFFREGAEYGNQPQHF
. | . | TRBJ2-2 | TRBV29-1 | TGCAGCGCTAGCAGGGGGGATAACACCGGGGAGCTGTTTTTT | CSASRGDNTGELFF
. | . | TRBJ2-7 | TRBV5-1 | TGCGCCAGCAGCTTGGCTGTGGGCGGTACCTACGAGCAGTACTTC | CASSLAVGGTYEQYF
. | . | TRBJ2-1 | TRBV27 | TGTGCCAGCAGTTTAAGGCCTGGGGGGAGTACCTACAATGAGCAGTTCTTC | CASSLRPGGSTYNEQFF
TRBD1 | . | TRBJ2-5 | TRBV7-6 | TGTGCCAGCAGCTTAGGACAGGGGTTTTCGCAAGAGACCCAGTACTTC | CASSLGQGFSQETQYF
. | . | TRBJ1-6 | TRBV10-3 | TGTGCCATCAGTGCCTCGTCGGGAGGACCCTATAATTCACCCCTCCACTTT | CAISASSGGPYNSPLHF
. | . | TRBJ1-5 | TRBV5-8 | TGTGCCAGCAGCTCGCAGGTGGAGGTCAATCAGCCCCAGCATTTT | CASSSQVEVNQPQHF
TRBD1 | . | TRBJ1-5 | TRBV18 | TGTGCCAGCTCACAGGGACAGGGGGAAAATCAGCCCCAGCATTTT | CASSQGQGENQPQHF
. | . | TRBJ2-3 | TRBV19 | TGTGCCAGTAGTATTGGTGGGCTGTCAGATACGCAGTATTTT | CASSIGGLSDTQYF
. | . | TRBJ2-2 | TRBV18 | TGTGCCAGCTCACCACCGTATCCGGGGAACACCGGGGAGCTGTTTTTT | CASSPPYPGNTGELFF
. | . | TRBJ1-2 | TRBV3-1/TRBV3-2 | TGTGCCAGCAGGCCCGATGGCCGGGGACCTAACTATGGCTACACCTTC | CASRPDGRGPNYGYTF
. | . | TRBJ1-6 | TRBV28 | TGTGCCAGCAGTTTAGGGGGGAGCTCCTATAATTCACCCCTCCACTTT | CASSLGGSSYNSPLHF
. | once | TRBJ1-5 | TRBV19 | TGTGCCAGTAGAACGACGGAAAGCAATCAGCCCCAGCATTTT | CASRTTESNQPQHF
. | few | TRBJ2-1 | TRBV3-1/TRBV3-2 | TGTGCCAGCCCCACACAGGGACACCTAAAACGCTACAATGAGCAGTTCTTC | CASPTQGHLKRYNEQFF
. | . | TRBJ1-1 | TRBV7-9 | TGTGCCAGCAGCCGGGCGGGGTCAGAAGCTTTCTTT | CASSRAGSEAFF
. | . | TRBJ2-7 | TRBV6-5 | TGTGCCAGCCGATCCGTGAACCTCTACGAGCAGTACTTC | CASRSVNLYEQYF